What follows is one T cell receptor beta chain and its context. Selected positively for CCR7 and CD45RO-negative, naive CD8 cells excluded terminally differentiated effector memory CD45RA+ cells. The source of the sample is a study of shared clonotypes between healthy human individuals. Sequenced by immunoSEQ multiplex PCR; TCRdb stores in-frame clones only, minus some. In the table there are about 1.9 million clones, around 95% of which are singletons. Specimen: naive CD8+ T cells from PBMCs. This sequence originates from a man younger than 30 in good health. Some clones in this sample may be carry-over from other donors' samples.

CDR3 DNA sequence: TGTGCCAGCAGCCGCCGTCAAGAACATGGGAGGGGGCTCGGAAACACCATATATTTT. It encodes CASSRRQEHGRGLGNTIYF. The V call is TRBV5-4, the J call TRBJ1-3, with 7 positions matching TRBD1. CDR1 and CDR2 (germline): SGHNT, YYREEE (reference sequence). CDR3 length: 19 amino acids. Trimming took 4 bases from V and 4 from J; bases not matched to a gene: 20.